What follows are 29 T cell receptor beta chains derived from one specimen sequenced in a study of CD8 T cells in ankylosing spondylitis. TCRdb re-called the 5' RACE reads with MiXCR, one entry per CDR3 protein. Altogether 450,000 or so distinct CDR3 sequences are present, roughly 26% being singletons, with the ten largest covering 0.85% to 1%. Study-level findings and limits: What seemed typical of ankylosing spondylitis blood was a TCR beta motif built from eight highly homologous variants.

The antigens for these receptors are not known. The source material was blood, either unsorted or a sorted T cell fraction (not recorded which). The receptors were gathered from a male donor with ankylosing spondylitis.

CDR3 residues: CSVVGKGQPQHF. The CDR3, as DNA: TGCAGCGTTGTAGGGAAGGGTCAGCCCCAGCATTTT. The rearrangement uses TRBV29-1 and TRBJ1-5; D not certain. V shed 4 bases and J shed 6 bases, with 10 bases lying between them. This CDR3 has 12 residues. Germline CDR1 is SQVTM and CDR2 is ANQGSEA.

The chain recombines TRBV12-3 or TRBV12-4 with TRBJ1-2; 9 bases are a match to TRBD1. V shed 5 bases, J shed 8 bases, and the junction held 9 bases outside the gene matches. The CDR3 sequence is 14 residues long. The CDR3 DNA is TGTGCCAGCAGTGGGGACAGGGCGGCGGAGGGCTACACCTTC. Translating gives CASSGDRAAEGYTF.

This clonotype turned up a few times. A junction end diverges from the germline sequence, so it may reflect a read error. The chain uses TRBV5-1 and TRBJ2-5; the D gene is possibly TRBD1 (7 bases). Per germline, CDR1 SGHRS and CDR2 YFSETQ. The CDR3 is 13 amino acids. CDR3 sequence (DNA): TGCGCCAGCTCCGGACAGGAGGGAGAGGCCCAGTACTTC. Its translation is CASSGQEGEAQYF.

The chain links TRBV4-1 to TRBJ1-2; D gene uncertain. Germline V gene lookup returns CDR1 MGHRA and CDR2 YSYEKL. V lost 6 bases and J lost 8, with 16 bases in between. The CDR3 has 13 amino acids. The chain's CDR3 is CASSLSRLWGYTF. The CDR3 nucleotides read TGCGCCAGCAGTCTCTCCCGGCTTTGGGGCTACACCTTC.

The rearrangement uses TRBV30 and TRBJ1-2; TRBD1 agrees at 10 bases. The CDR3 totals 15 residues. V gave up 3 bases and J gave up 2 bases; unmatched junction bases: 6. Per germline, CDR1 GTSNPN and CDR2 SVGIG (reference sequence). CDR3 protein: CAWRQTGGLNYGYTF. CDR3 nucleotide sequence: TGTGCCTGGAGACAGACAGGGGGCCTGAACTATGGCTACACCTTC.

This clonotype was counted only a few times. The rearrangement uses TRBV2 and TRBJ2-2, with TRBD1 matching 7 bases. The CDR3 consists of 14 residues. From germline, CDR1 is SNHLY and CDR2 FYNNEI. V lost 7 bases and J lost 2; bases outside the gene matches: 4. This CDR3 is CASTGTANTGELFF. The CDR3 DNA follows: TGTGCCAGCACCGGGACAGCAAACACCGGGGAGCTGTTTTTT. Looking up the rest from reference TRBV2 and TRBJ2-2 gives the full variable domain: EPEVTQTPSHQVTQMGQEVILRCVPISNHLYFYWYRQILGQKVEFLVSFYNNEISEKSEIFDDQFSVERPDGSNFTLKIRSTKLEDSAMYFCASTGTANTGELFFGEGSRLTVL.

The chain is built from TRBV5-1 and TRBJ2-1; 15 bases match TRBD2. CDR1 and CDR2 (germline): SGHRS, YFSETQ. This CDR3 region has 20 residues. The V segment lost 4 bases and the J segment 3 bases; nucleotides outside the gene matches: 14. The CDR3, as DNA: TGCGCCAGCAGCAACCCAGCTAGGGGACTAGCGGGAGGTTACTACAATGAGCAGTTCTTC. Its protein is CASSNPARGLAGGYYNEQFF.

This clonotype was counted only a few times. The chain is built from TRBV7-2 and TRBJ2-1, with TRBD1 matching over 8 bases. The CDR3 sequence is 17 residues long. Germline V lookup: CDR1 SGHTA, CDR2 FQGNSA. The J segment lost 4 bases and the V segment lost 1 base, leaving 9 bases of the junction unmatched. CDR3 sequence reads: CASSLGDRTPPYNEQFF. CDR3 sequence (DNA): TGTGCCAGCAGCTTAGGGGACAGGACACCCCCTTACAATGAGCAGTTCTTC.

The V call is TRBV10-3, the J call TRBJ2-1; weak D call: TRBD2 (5 bases). Germline CDR1 is ENHRY and CDR2 is SYGVKD. Trimming pared 10 bases from V and 10 bases from J, leaving 17 bases between. This CDR3 is 12 amino acids long. In DNA, the CDR3 is TGTGCCACCGCCCCCCTAGCCGGCGAGCAGTTCTTC. It encodes CATAPLAGEQFF.

The rearrangement links TRBV29-1 to TRBJ2-2; TRBD1 might be the D (5 bases). The ends were cut back, 1 base at V and 0 bases at J, with 6 bases in the middle. CDR1 SQVTM and CDR2 ANQGSEA come from the germline V gene. The CDR3 loop spans 14 amino acids. The CDR3 region has the DNA TGCAGCGTTGAAGGACAGACGAACACCGGGGAGCTGTTTTTT. Protein sequence: CSVEGQTNTGELFF.

The chain couples TRBV24-1 to TRBJ2-1; D not resolved. The V gene lost 8 bases and the J gene lost 0 bases, with 10 bases spanning the gap. There are 14 residues in the CDR3. Germline CDR1 KGHDR, CDR2 SFDVKD. CDR3 residues: CATTDASSYNEQFF. CDR3 nucleotide sequence: TGTGCCACCACAGACGCGAGCTCCTACAATGAGCAGTTCTTC.

The chain recombines TRBV7-2 with TRBJ1-6; 11 bases line up with TRBD1. The V and J ends lost 5 bases and 12 bases, in that order; junction bases with no gene match: 6. The CDR3 runs 14 residues. Germline CDR1 SGHTA, CDR2 FQGNSA. CDR3 amino acids: CASSRGQGDRPLHF. The CDR3, as DNA: TGTGCCAGCAGCAGGGGACAGGGGGATAGACCCCTCCACTTT. Variable domain in full (rest from reference TRBV7-2 and TRBJ1-6): GAGVSQSPSNKVTEKGKDVELRCDPISGHTALYWYRQSLGQGLEFLIYFQGNSAPDKSGLPSDRFSAERTGGSVSTLTIQRTQQEDSAVYLCASSRGQGDRPLHFGNGTRLTVT.

The V and J genes are TRBV7-8 and TRBJ2-1, with 8 bases that match TRBD2. The CDR3 covers 15 residues. Germline V gene sequence: CDR1 SGHVS, CDR2 FQNEAQ. Losses at the gene ends were 10 bases for V and 4 bases for J; bases not matched to a gene: 12. CDR3 amino acids: CATTLSSGIYNEQFF. CDR3 sequence (DNA): TGTGCCACCACCCTGAGTAGCGGGATTTACAATGAGCAGTTCTTC.

This clonotype was picked up a small number of times. The V gene is TRBV30, the J gene TRBJ1-3; D gene unclear. Germline V gene data show CDR1 as GTSNPN and CDR2 as SVGIG (reference sequence). The germline V and J ends were trimmed by 0 bases and 3 bases, with 9 bases remaining between them. CDR3 length equals 14 residues. CDR3 sequence (DNA): TGTGCCTGGAGTGTAATATCGAGTGGAAACACCATATATTTT. This encodes CAWSVISSGNTIYF.

This sequence joins TRBV9 and TRBJ1-4; 10 bases align to TRBD1. Germline trimming cut 3 bases from V and 7 bases from J; bases unmatched to any gene: 3. The germline CDR1 and CDR2 sequences are SGDLS and YYNGEE. CDR3 length equals 14 residues. This CDR3 is CASSAGTGVEKLFF. The CDR3 DNA follows: TGTGCCAGCAGCGCCGGGACAGGGGTTGAAAAACTGTTTTTT.

The chain is built from TRBV3-1 and TRBJ2-1; D ambiguous. The CDR3 has 12 amino acids. Germline CDR1 is LGHDT and CDR2 is YNNKEL (reference sequence). The V end lost 4 bases, the J end lost 5 bases, and 6 bases lay between the germline ends. Here the CDR3 DNA reads TGTGCCAGCAGCCGGACGAACAATGAGCAGTTCTTC. The encoded protein is CASSRTNNEQFF.

This clonotype occurred a few times. The CDR3 DNA follows: TGTGCCAGCAAAGGACAGGGCGGAACTGAAGCTTTCTTT. Encoded protein: CASKGQGGTEAFF. The rearrangement joins TRBV12-3 or TRBV12-4 to TRBJ1-1, with 8 bases that match TRBD1. The CDR3 sequence is 13 residues long. V lost 7 bases and J lost 5; bases outside the gene matches: 6.

In this sample, this clonotype turned up a few times. This chain links TRBV19 with TRBJ2-1, with a tentative D call TRBD1 (5 bases). Per germline, CDR1 LNHDA and CDR2 SQIVND (reference sequence). V was clipped by 3 bases and J by 2 bases, with 11 bases between them. The CDR3 has 15 amino acids. CDR3 loop: CASSIQGSAYNEQFF. CDR3 DNA: TGTGCCAGTAGTATTCAGGGTTCGGCCTACAATGAGCAGTTCTTC.

This clonotype has just a few counts. The chain combines TRBV18 with TRBJ2-7; perhaps TRBD2 as D (5 bases). Trimming cost V 2 bases and J 2 bases, with 10 bases left between them. Germline values: CDR1 KGHSH, CDR2 LQKENI. CDR3 length: 14 residues. The CDR3 coding sequence is TGTGCCAGCTCACCAGGGAGCCTGCCCTACGAGCAGTACTTC. This translates into CASSPGSLPYEQYF.

The CDR3 protein is CSARAFTSGRGGGHEQFF. The CDR3 region has the DNA TGCAGTGCTAGAGCCTTTACTAGCGGGAGAGGGGGAGGACATGAGCAGTTCTTC. The chain recombines TRBV20-1 with TRBJ2-1; TRBD2 matches 11 bases. CDR3 length: 18 residues. V was pared by 1 base and J by 8 bases, with 16 bases of the junction left unmatched. The germline V gene encodes CDR1 DFQATT and CDR2 SNEGSKA (reference sequence).

There are a few counts of this clonotype. The chain combines TRBV20-1 with TRBJ2-3; 7 bases are a match to TRBD2. This CDR3 spans 15 amino acids. Germline V gene lookup returns CDR1 DFQATT and CDR2 SNEGSKA (reference sequence). V was pared by 6 bases and J by 0 bases, with 9 bases of the junction left unmatched. The CDR3: CSAEWSSGSTDTQYF. CDR3 bases: TGCAGTGCGGAGTGGTCTAGCGGAAGCACAGATACGCAGTATTTT.

The chain combines TRBV15 with TRBJ1-2, with TRBD1 as a possible D gene (5 bases). CDR1 LNHNV and CDR2 YYDKDF come from the germline V gene (reference sequence). Deletions cut 5 bases from V and 4 bases from J, with 11 bases between. The CDR3 has 13 amino acids. CDR3 amino acids: CATSGGALYGYTF. The CDR3, as DNA: TGTGCCACCAGCGGCGGGGCCCTCTATGGCTACACCTTC.

This clonotype has more than one count but fewer than ten. The rearrangement links TRBV20-1 to TRBJ1-6, with a weak D call TRBD1 (5 bases). The CDR3 extends over 16 amino acids. The V and J ends lost 2 bases and 0 bases respectively, with 11 bases between them. CDR1 is DFQATT and CDR2 is SNEGSKA in the germline V gene (reference sequence). Here the CDR3 DNA reads TGCAGTGCTAGAAATGACAGAAGCTCCTATAATTCACCCCTCCACTTT. Amino acid sequence: CSARNDRSSYNSPLHF.

In this sample, this clonotype turned up a few times. V is TRBV10-3 and J is TRBJ1-5; TRBD1 aligns across 8 bases. The CDR3 consists of 12 residues. CDR1 is ENHRY and CDR2 is SYGVKD in the germline V gene. V shed 10 bases and J 5 bases; nucleotides not matched to a gene: 4. The CDR3 loop is CATMDRDQPQHF. DNA of the CDR3: TGTGCCACGATGGACAGGGATCAGCCCCAGCATTTT.

This clonotype showed up just a few times. This sequence joins TRBV6-5 and TRBJ1-4, with 10 bases lining up with TRBD1. This CDR3 is 17 amino acids long. Germline lookup yields CDR1 MNHEY and CDR2 SVGAGI. V gave up 0 bases and J gave up 5 bases; unmatched junction bases: 6. For the CDR3, the DNA is TGTGCCAGCAGTTACTCATTCCGGACAGGGGGGAATGAAAAACTGTTTTTT. Its translation is CASSYSFRTGGNEKLFF.

This chain links TRBV11-1 with TRBJ1-5, with TRBD1 matching over 8 bases. Germline trimming cut 5 bases from V and 3 bases from J; bases unmatched to any gene: 18. CDR3 size: 19 residues. Germline loops: CDR1 SGHAT, CDR2 FQDESV (reference sequence). The CDR3 nucleotides are TGTGCCAGCAGCAAAGGCATCGGATCCGGACAGGGCCCCAATCAGCCCCAGCATTTT. Its translation: CASSKGIGSGQGPNQPQHF.

The V and J genes are TRBV7-2 and TRBJ2-1, with 9 bases matching TRBD2. Germline loops: CDR1 SGHTA, CDR2 FQGNSA. The length of the CDR3 is 15 residues. The V and J ends lost 5 bases and 4 bases, in that order; junction bases with no gene match: 6. This CDR3 is CASSPRLAVYNEQFF. In nucleotides, the CDR3 is TGTGCCAGCAGCCCTCGACTAGCGGTATACAATGAGCAGTTCTTC.

The genes are TRBV20-1 and TRBJ2-7; D may be TRBD2 (6 bases). There are 14 residues in the CDR3. Germline V lookup: CDR1 DFQATT, CDR2 SNEGSKA (reference sequence). Trimming removed 2 bases at V and 2 bases at J, with 13 bases between. CDR3 nucleotides: TGCAGTGCTAGACCAACGGGACTCGCCTACGAGCAGTACTTC. Translated, it gives CSARPTGLAYEQYF.

The sample holds a few counts of this clonotype. CDR3 loop: CASSKDRDYGYTF. The CDR3 coding sequence is TGTGCCAGCAGTAAGGACAGGGACTATGGCTACACCTTC. The genes are TRBV6-1 and TRBJ1-2, with 8 bases fitting TRBD1. Trimming removed 5 bases from V and 3 bases from J; junction bases left unmatched: 2. Germline V gives CDR1 MNHNS, CDR2 SASEGT. The CDR3 covers 13 residues.